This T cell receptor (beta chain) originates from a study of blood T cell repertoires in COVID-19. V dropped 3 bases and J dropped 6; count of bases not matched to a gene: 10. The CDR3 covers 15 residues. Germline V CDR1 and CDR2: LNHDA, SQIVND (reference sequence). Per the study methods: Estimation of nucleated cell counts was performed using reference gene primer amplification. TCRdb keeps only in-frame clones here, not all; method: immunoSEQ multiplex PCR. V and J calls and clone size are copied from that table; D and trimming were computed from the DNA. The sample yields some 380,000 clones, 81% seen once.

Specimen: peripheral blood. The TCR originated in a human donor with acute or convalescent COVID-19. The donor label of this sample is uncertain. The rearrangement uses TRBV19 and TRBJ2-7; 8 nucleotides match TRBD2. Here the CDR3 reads CASSMIQRETSEQYF. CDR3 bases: TGTGCCAGTAGTATGATACAGCGGGAGACGAGCGAGCAGTACTTC.